The 11 T cell receptor beta chains reported below all come from one sample, sequenced in a study of blood T cell repertoires in COVID-19. Sequencing was performed with immunoSEQ multiplex PCR; in TCRdb, only in-frame clones are kept and a portion is missing. The table lists some 72,000 clones, around 86% of them singletons, with approximately 4.4% in the top ten. The sequenced material came from peripheral blood. These receptors were obtained from a man aged 45 to 65 with active or convalescent COVID-19.

The V and J genes are TRBV5-5 and TRBJ2-7; 11 positions agree with TRBD1. Germline values: CDR1 SGHKS, CDR2 YYEKEE (reference sequence). This CDR3 spans 14 amino acids. Losses at the gene ends were 5 bases for V and 4 bases for J; bases not matched to a gene: 5. The CDR3 DNA is TGTGCCAGCAGTCTTGGGACAGGGGGATACGAGCAGTACGTC. Encoded protein: CASSLGTGGYEQYV.

This sequence joins TRBV7-9 and TRBJ2-2, with D perhaps TRBD2 (6 bases). Germline V gene sequence: CDR1 SEHNR, CDR2 FQNEAQ (reference sequence). The CDR3 has 14 amino acids. Trimming stripped 5 bases from V and 6 bases from J, with 13 bases between. The CDR3 sequence: CASSPLAAAGELFF. The CDR3 DNA follows: TGTGCCAGCAGCCCACTAGCTGCAGCCGGGGAGCTGTTTTTT.

The V call is TRBV10-1, the J call TRBJ1-4; no reliable D call. From germline, CDR1 is WNHNN and CDR2 SYGVQD (reference sequence). CDR3 length: 13 amino acids. Trimming cost V 3 bases and J 3 bases, with 5 bases left between them. The CDR3 loop reads CASSDGSNEKLFF. The CDR3 bases are TGCGCCAGCAGTGACGGGTCTAATGAAAAACTGTTTTTT.

This chain links TRBV2 with TRBJ2-5; TRBD1 aligns across 10 bases. The ends lost 7 bases at V and 1 base at J; junction bases unmatched: 6. The V gene's germline CDR1 is SNHLY and CDR2 FYNNEI. The CDR3 covers 15 residues. For the CDR3, the DNA is TGTGCCAGCAACGTAGACAGGGGGCGCCAAGAGACCCAGTACTTC. Its protein is CASNVDRGRQETQYF.

This rearrangement joins TRBV9 to TRBJ2-6; 10 nucleotides match TRBD1. This CDR3 contains 16 residues. J was trimmed by 3 bases and V by 3 bases; bases with no gene match: 3. Germline CDR1 SGDLS, CDR2 YYNGEE. CDR3 protein: CASSGQGADGANVLTF. The CDR3 DNA follows: TGTGCCAGCAGCGGACAGGGGGCCGATGGGGCCAACGTCCTGACTTTC. Variable domain in full (rest from reference TRBV9 and TRBJ2-6): DSGVTQTPKHLITATGQRVTLRCSPRSGDLSVYWYQQSLDQGLQFLIQYYNGEERAKGNILERFSAQQFPDLHSELNLSSLELGDSALYFCASSGQGADGANVLTFGAGSRLTVL.

The rearrangement links TRBV27 to TRBJ2-5; 12 nucleotides agree with TRBD2. This CDR3 spans 15 amino acids. Germline V CDR1 and CDR2: MNHEY, SMNVEV (reference sequence). With V trimmed by 4 bases and J by 5 bases, 5 bases remained unmatched. CDR3 in amino acids: CASSSSGGAVETQYF. The CDR3 bases are TGTGCCAGCAGTTCTAGCGGGGGGGCCGTTGAGACCCAGTACTTC.

V usage is TRBV5-4 and J usage is TRBJ2-1, with TRBD2 matching 8 bases. Germline loops: CDR1 SGHNT, CDR2 YYREEE (reference sequence). The CDR3 covers 14 residues. The J segment lost 7 bases and the V segment lost 2 bases, leaving 5 bases of the junction unmatched. This CDR3 is CASSFGGAGNEQFF. The CDR3, as DNA: TGTGCCAGCAGCTTCGGGGGGGCCGGGAATGAGCAGTTCTTC. The full variable domain, in which reference TRBV5-4 and TRBJ2-1 provide the parts outside the CDR3, is ETGVTQSPTHLIKTRGQQVTLRCSSQSGHNTVSWYQQALGQGPQFIFQYYREEENGRGNFPPRFSGLQFPNYSSELNVNALELDDSALYLCASSFGGAGNEQFFGPGTRLTVL.

The CDR3 spells CASSLGGEHGNQPQHF. The CDR3 DNA sequence: TGTGCCAGCAGCTTAGGCGGAGAACATGGCAATCAGCCCCAGCATTTT. This chain links TRBV7-9 with TRBJ1-5; D is unresolved. Germline V gives CDR1 SEHNR, CDR2 FQNEAQ (reference sequence). CDR3 length: 16 amino acids. The V and J ends lost 1 base and 2 bases respectively, with 12 bases between them.

The chain employs TRBV7-9 and TRBJ1-3, with D tentatively TRBD1 (5 bases). CDR3 length: 15 amino acids. Per the germline V gene, CDR1 is SEHNR and CDR2 is FQNEAQ (reference sequence). Trimming took off 5 bases at V and 1 base at J, with 12 bases between the two ends. Here the CDR3 DNA reads TGTGCCAGCAGCCGAACTGGGGGGTCTGGAAACACCATATATTTT. The encoded protein is CASSRTGGSGNTIYF.

This chain joins TRBV18 and TRBJ2-3, with a weak D call TRBD1 (6 bases). V dropped 5 bases and J dropped 1 base, with 10 bases sitting between them. The CDR3 covers 14 residues. CDR1 KGHSH and CDR2 LQKENI come from the germline V gene. The CDR3 bases are TGTGCCAGCTCAACCAGGGGCGGCACAGATACGCAGTATTTT. Protein sequence: CASSTRGGTDTQYF.

The genes are TRBV5-6 and TRBJ2-5, with 7 bases that match TRBD2. Trimming at V came to 2 bases and at J to 2 bases, leaving 6 bases not matched to a gene. The germline V gene encodes CDR1 SGHDT and CDR2 YYEEEE. The CDR3 is made up of 15 amino acids. The CDR3 here is CASSFYRGDQETQYF. The CDR3 bases are TGTGCCAGCAGCTTTTACCGGGGGGATCAAGAGACCCAGTACTTC.